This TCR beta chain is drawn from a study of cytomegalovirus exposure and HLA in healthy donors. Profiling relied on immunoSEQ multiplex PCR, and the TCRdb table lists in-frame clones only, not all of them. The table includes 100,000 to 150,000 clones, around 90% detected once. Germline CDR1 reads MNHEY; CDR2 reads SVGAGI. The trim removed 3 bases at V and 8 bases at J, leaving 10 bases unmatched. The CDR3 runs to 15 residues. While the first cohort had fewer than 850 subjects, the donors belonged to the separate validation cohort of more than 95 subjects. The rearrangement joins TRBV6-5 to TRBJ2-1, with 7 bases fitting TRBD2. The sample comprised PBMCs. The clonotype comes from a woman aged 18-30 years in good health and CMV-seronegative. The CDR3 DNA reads TGTGCCAGCAGTTATCGGGCGGGAGATTTCGATGAGCAGTTCTTC. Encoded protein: CASSYRAGDFDEQFF.